Below, 20 T cell receptor beta chains from the same sample are listed, as sequenced in a study of shared clonotypes between healthy human individuals. Repertoires were generated with immunoSEQ multiplex PCR, while TCRdb's copy carries only in-frame clones and drops some. In the table there are about 1,900,000 clones, about 95% of which are singletons. Cells designated naive CD8 were CD45RO-negative and were positively selected for CCR7, with terminally differentiated effector memory CD45RA+ cells excluded. The sequenced material came from naive CD8+ T cells sorted from blood. Receptors originate from a man younger than 35 in good health.

This clone was detected only a few times. V is TRBV7-9 and J is TRBJ1-2; D gene uncertain. V gave up 1 base and J gave up 8 bases, with 11 bases separating them. The CDR3 has 13 amino acids. Per germline, CDR1 SEHNR and CDR2 FQNEAQ (reference sequence). CDR3 bases: TGTGCCAGCAGCTTAGTTAAGTCGGAGGGCTACACCTTC. Translated, it gives CASSLVKSEGYTF.

The rearrangement links TRBV27 to TRBJ2-3; possibly TRBD2 for D (7 bases). CDR1 and CDR2 from the germline V gene are MNHEY and SMNVEV (reference sequence). The CDR3 is 16 amino acids. V lost 7 bases and J lost 0, with 17 bases in between. In DNA form, the CDR3 reads TGTGCCAGCATCCCCGTCGGGGGGCCTAGCACAGATACGCAGTATTTT. It specifies CASIPVGGPSTDTQYF.

CDR3 protein: CAISETGGTDTQYF. DNA for the CDR3: TGTGCCATCAGTGAGACCGGAGGCACAGATACGCAGTATTTT. The chain recombines TRBV10-3 with TRBJ2-3; D not certain. CDR1 and CDR2 from the germline V gene are ENHRY and SYGVKD. With 2 bases removed from V and 1 base from J, the gap between germline ends came to 7 bases. The CDR3 covers 14 residues.

This clone was observed once. J is TRBJ2-7 and V is TRBV7-9, with D unresolved. The V and J ends lost 5 bases and 7 bases respectively, with 21 bases between them. The germline V gene has CDR1 SEHNR and CDR2 FQNEAQ (reference sequence). This CDR3 spans 15 amino acids. In DNA, the CDR3 is TGTGCCAGCAGCCCCCTTGGAGCGTCTGTGGGGGAGCAGTACTTC. Translated, it gives CASSPLGASVGEQYF.

The CDR3 region has the DNA TGTGCCAGCAGCTTCGGGACTAGCGGGTTTCCAGATACGCAGTATTTT. Its translation is CASSFGTSGFPDTQYF. The rearrangement joins TRBV13 to TRBJ2-3; 12 positions match TRBD2. Germline V gene lookup returns CDR1 PRHDT and CDR2 FYEKMQ (reference sequence). The length of the CDR3 is 16 residues. Losses at the gene ends were 3 bases for V and 4 bases for J; bases not matched to a gene: 5.

J is TRBJ2-7 and V is TRBV7-9; the D gene could be TRBD1 or TRBD2 (5 bases each). V gave up 3 bases and J gave up 3 bases, with 15 bases separating them. The CDR3 runs 15 residues. CDR1 and CDR2 from the germline V gene are SEHNR and FQNEAQ (reference sequence). CDR3 DNA sequence: TGTGCCAGCAGCTTGAGCCGGGACGGAGACTACGAGCAGTACTTC. Its translation is CASSLSRDGDYEQYF.

The V and J genes are TRBV11-2 and TRBJ2-7; 7 nucleotides align to TRBD2. Trimming cost V 0 bases and J 5 bases; bases outside gene matches: 10. The CDR3 covers 16 residues. Per germline, CDR1 SGHAT and CDR2 FQNNGV. CDR3 loop: CASSLDNGGTTHEQYF. CDR3 nucleotide sequence: TGTGCCAGCAGCTTAGATAATGGGGGGACTACTCACGAGCAGTACTTC.

About this clone itself: Other DNA sequences in the sample encode the same CDR3. The J gene is TRBJ2-7, the V gene TRBV4-3; D uncertain. V lost 0 bases, J lost 1 base, and 10 bases lay in between. Germline CDR1 reads LGHNA; CDR2 reads YSLEER. This CDR3 is 15 amino acids long. The CDR3 DNA is TGCGCCAGCAGCCAAGACCGCGCCGGGTCCTACGAGCAGTACTTC. Translating gives CASSQDRAGSYEQYF.

The chain carries TRBV5-4 and TRBJ1-4; D is uncertain. CDR1 is SGHNT, CDR2 YYREEE, per germline (reference sequence). Trimming stripped 4 bases from V and 8 bases from J, with 15 bases between. CDR3 length: 14 amino acids. This CDR3 is CASSPGLQNEKLFF. For the CDR3, the DNA is TGTGCCAGCAGCCCAGGACTACAGAACGAAAAACTGTTTTTT.

The chain links TRBV9 to TRBJ2-3, with 10 bases that match TRBD2. V shed 5 bases, J shed 6 bases, and the junction held 12 bases outside the gene matches. The CDR3 sequence is 16 residues long. The germline V gene has CDR1 SGDLS and CDR2 YYNGEE. The CDR3 sequence: CASSPSGGGPEDTQYF. In nucleotides, the CDR3 is TGTGCCAGCAGTCCCAGCGGGGGGGGTCCCGAGGATACGCAGTATTTT.

V gene TRBV9 combines with J gene TRBJ2-5, with a weak D call TRBD2 (6 bases). The germline V gene encodes CDR1 SGDLS and CDR2 YYNGEE. Trimming removed 4 bases from V and 3 bases from J, with 16 bases in between. The CDR3 length is 15 residues. The CDR3 is CASSKTGTDKETQYF. In DNA, the CDR3 is TGTGCCAGCAGCAAAACCGGGACTGATAAAGAGACCCAGTACTTC. The full variable domain, its missing parts supplied by reference TRBV9 and TRBJ2-5, is DSGVTQTPKHLITATGQRVTLRCSPRSGDLSVYWYQQSLDQGLQFLIQYYNGEERAKGNILERFSAQQFPDLHSELNLSSLELGDSALYFCASSKTGTDKETQYFGPGTRLLVL.

This sequence joins TRBV7-8 and TRBJ1-3; D is uncertain. Germline assignment: CDR1 SGHVS and CDR2 FQNEAQ. V lost 3 bases and J 2 bases, leaving 11 bases between the germline ends. The CDR3 is made up of 15 amino acids. The CDR3 loop reads CASSFDPEAGNTIYF. Written as DNA, the CDR3 is TGTGCCAGCAGCTTTGACCCGGAAGCTGGAAACACCATATATTTT.

This chain links TRBV7-2 with TRBJ2-3, with 10 bases lining up with TRBD2. With 5 bases clipped from V and 1 base from J, the junction kept 0 bases outside the gene matches. CDR1 is SGHTA and CDR2 is FQGNSA in the germline V gene. The CDR3 is made up of 14 amino acids. The chain's CDR3 is CASSGTSGTDTQYF. Written as DNA, the CDR3 is TGTGCCAGCAGCGGGACTAGCGGCACAGATACGCAGTATTTT.

V gene TRBV19 combines with J gene TRBJ1-2, with a weak D call TRBD1 (5 bases). Trimming shortened V by 5 bases and J by 3 bases, and 16 bases separated the two germline ends. Germline V gene data show CDR1 as LNHDA and CDR2 as SQIVND (reference sequence). The CDR3 covers 15 residues. The CDR3 loop is CASSPRQKDYYGYTF. CDR3 nucleotides: TGTGCCAGTAGTCCCAGACAGAAGGATTACTATGGCTACACCTTC.

This chain connects TRBV5-4 to TRBJ2-2, with TRBD2 matching 10 bases. The CDR3 contains 16 residues. Germline CDR1 reads SGHNT; CDR2 reads YYREEE (reference sequence). The V gene end was trimmed by 0 bases and the J gene end by 6 bases; junction bases not matched to a gene: 5. CDR3 region: CASSLALAGVAGELFF. CDR3 sequence (DNA): TGTGCCAGCAGCTTGGCCCTAGCGGGAGTGGCCGGGGAGCTGTTTTTT.

V and J are TRBV12-5 and TRBJ1-5; a weak D match, TRBD1 (6 bases). Trimming took 6 bases from V and 0 from J, leaving 27 bases between them. CDR1 and CDR2 (germline): LGHNT, FRNRAP. The CDR3 covers 20 residues. CDR3 residues: CASGAEGGTVYSYSNQPQHF. As DNA, the CDR3 is TGTGCTAGTGGAGCCGAGGGGGGCACAGTCTATTCCTATAGCAATCAGCCCCAGCATTTT.

The chain is built from TRBV4-1 and TRBJ1-4; D remains ambiguous. V was pared by 1 base and J by 8 bases, with 14 bases between. Germline CDR1 and CDR2: MGHRA and YSYEKL. The CDR3 is 15 amino acids. The CDR3: CASSQGGNPREKLFF. CDR3 in DNA: TGCGCCAGCAGCCAAGGAGGGAACCCAAGGGAAAAACTGTTTTTT.

The V and J genes are TRBV12-5 and TRBJ2-7, with 13 bases that match TRBD2. Trimming at V came to 1 base and at J to 6 bases, leaving 6 bases not matched to a gene. The CDR3 contains 16 residues. CDR1 LGHNT and CDR2 FRNRAP come from the germline V gene. CDR3 loop: CASGLATSGRAVEQYF. The CDR3 bases are TGTGCTAGTGGTTTGGCCACTAGCGGGAGGGCCGTCGAGCAGTACTTC.

V is TRBV27 and J is TRBJ1-5, with a possible D match to TRBD1 (5 bases). Per the germline V gene, CDR1 is MNHEY and CDR2 is SMNVEV (reference sequence). V was trimmed by 4 bases and J by 4 bases, leaving 14 bases between them. The CDR3 consists of 15 residues. The CDR3 coding sequence is TGTGCCAGCAGTTCCGGGACCCTCGGGAATCAGCCCCAGCATTTT. Translation gives CASSSGTLGNQPQHF.

The chain recombines TRBV29-1 with TRBJ1-2; 7 nucleotides line up with TRBD1. V was pared by 2 bases and J by 2 bases, with 2 bases of the junction left unmatched. CDR3 length equals 13 residues. Germline V lookup: CDR1 SQVTM, CDR2 ANQGSEA. The CDR3 reads CSVEPGQNYGYTF. The DNA for the CDR3 is TGCAGCGTTGAACCGGGACAGAACTATGGCTACACCTTC.